This T cell receptor (beta chain) emerged from a study of blood T cell repertoires in COVID-19 (dated by TCRdb to between 2020 and 2021). For the wider study: Samples covering the acute and convalescent phases of COVID-19 were provided by collaborators in the United States, Italy and Spain. Samples came from the ongoing ImmuneRACE study (first 160 participants) plus 1,254 subjects from 6 global collaborators. The prospective study material was composed of cDNA or gDNA derived from T cells, B-cell-depleted T cells, or PBMCs. The repertoires were made available in a free public database intended to serve as a resource for research on the immune response to SARS-CoV-2. Where available, HLA class I and class II types were obtained from metadata supplied by the sample provider rather than from assay-based typing. Subjects who had been exposed to COVID-19, were actively infected with it, or had recovered from it provided the deeply sampled blood TCRbeta repertoires that made up the dataset. Sample metadata almost always included a de-identified subject ID, COVID-19 status, age in years and sex. Results and caveats for the whole study, not just this receptor: Clinical and demographic metadata were provided uncurated, with the amount varying by source and participant.

Whole blood was collected in K2EDTA tubes by collaborating institutions according to the institutions' own protocols. For TCRbeta analysis, collaborator samples were shipped as frozen whole blood, as isolated PBMCs, or as DNA extracted from either sample type. Concerning this clone: Its antigen remains undetermined. Base qualities are not provided; no much larger clone lies one nucleotide away.

TCRbeta CDR3 regions were amplified from genomic DNA by means of the immunoSEQ Assay, a bias-controlled multiplex PCR. Concerning the study's data processing: Nucleated cell counts per sample were estimated from amplification of reference gene primers within the assay. Sequence reads were collapsed and filtered to measure the absolute abundance of every unique TCRbeta CDR3 rearrangement. For each sample, productive Simpson clonality was calculated as the square root of Simpson's diversity index across productive rearrangements. Here the immuneACCESS table is served through TCRdb, limited to in-frame sequences with V and J called. Missing clones are a known gap in these copies; in checked studies unresolved V genes cover under half, and the rest lacks a known reason. The V and J calls and clone size come from that table; D and trimming were worked out from the DNA. For this sample there are 300,000 to 450,000 clones; 75% to 90% appear just once. Approximately 3.6% of the sample comes from the top ten.

The TCR originated in a woman younger than 30 with acute or convalescent COVID-19. The sample was peripheral blood.

Here is the DNA: TGTGCCACGCTAGGGGGCACCGGGGAGCTGTTTTTT. This codes for CATLGGTGELFF. The chain employs TRBV2 and TRBJ2-2; TRBD1 is a possible D gene, resting on 6 matching bases. Via the germline V gene, CDR1 is SNHLY and CDR2 FYNNEI. The V and J ends are trimmed by 10 bases and 4 bases, leaving 10 bases between them. The CDR3 runs 12 residues from the cysteine to the phenylalanine. Here the CDR3 DNA is all that survives: 36 bases in frame from base 1.